This TCR beta chain came from a study of shared clonotypes between healthy human individuals. V dropped 8 bases and J dropped 9; count of bases not matched to a gene: 10. In germline, CDR1 is KGHSH, CDR2 LQKENI. CDR3 length: 14 amino acids. Some clones are missing from TCRdb's copy, which holds only in-frame ones; the method was immunoSEQ multiplex PCR. The top ten hold more than 0.1% of the sample, which has some 2,400,000 clones, nearly 97% seen once. A remark on this clone: What it binds is unknown.

General observations from the study: Generation probability values for non-shared clonotypes were lower than those for clonotypes shared by all four donors. It was anticipated that sequencing depth would influence how many clonotypes donors shared.

The clonotype comes from a man between 18 and 35 years old in good health. The chain is built from TRBV18 and TRBJ2-1, with 10 bases aligning to TRBD2. The sequencing input was naive CD4+ T cells sorted from blood. The subset here: CD45RA+ positively selected. DNA for the CDR3: TGTGCCAGCCACGAAGGGAGCGGGGGGGCTGAGCAGTTCTTC. It encodes CASHEGSGGAEQFF.